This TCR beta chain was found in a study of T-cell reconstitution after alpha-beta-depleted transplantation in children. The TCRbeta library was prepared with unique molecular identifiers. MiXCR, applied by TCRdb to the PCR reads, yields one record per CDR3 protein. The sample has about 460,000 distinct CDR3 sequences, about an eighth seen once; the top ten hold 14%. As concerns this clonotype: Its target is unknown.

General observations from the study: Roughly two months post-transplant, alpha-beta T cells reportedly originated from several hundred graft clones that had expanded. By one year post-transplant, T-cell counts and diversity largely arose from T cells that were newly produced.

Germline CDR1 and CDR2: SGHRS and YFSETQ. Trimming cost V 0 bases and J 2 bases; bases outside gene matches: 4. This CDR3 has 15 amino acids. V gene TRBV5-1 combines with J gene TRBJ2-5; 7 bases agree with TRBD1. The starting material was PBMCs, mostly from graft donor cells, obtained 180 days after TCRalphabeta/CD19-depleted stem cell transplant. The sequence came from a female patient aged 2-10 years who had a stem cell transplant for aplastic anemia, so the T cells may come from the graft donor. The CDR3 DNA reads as TGCGCCAGCAGCTTGGGGGGACAGCTACAAGAGACCCAGTACTTC. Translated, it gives CASSLGGQLQETQYF.